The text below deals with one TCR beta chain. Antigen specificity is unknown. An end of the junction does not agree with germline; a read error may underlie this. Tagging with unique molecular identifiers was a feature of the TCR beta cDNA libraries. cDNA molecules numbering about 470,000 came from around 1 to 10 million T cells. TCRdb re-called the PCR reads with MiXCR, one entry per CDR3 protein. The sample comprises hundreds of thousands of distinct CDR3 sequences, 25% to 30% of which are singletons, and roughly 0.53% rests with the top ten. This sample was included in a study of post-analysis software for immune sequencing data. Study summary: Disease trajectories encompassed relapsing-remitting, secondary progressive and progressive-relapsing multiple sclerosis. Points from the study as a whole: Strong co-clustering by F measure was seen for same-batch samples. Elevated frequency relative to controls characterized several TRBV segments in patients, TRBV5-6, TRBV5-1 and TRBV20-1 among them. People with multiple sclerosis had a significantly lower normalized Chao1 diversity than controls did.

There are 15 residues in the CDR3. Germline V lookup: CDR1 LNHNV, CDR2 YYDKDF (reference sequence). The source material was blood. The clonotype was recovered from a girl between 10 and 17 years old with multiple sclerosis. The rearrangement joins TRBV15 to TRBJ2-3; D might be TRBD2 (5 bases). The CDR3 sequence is CATCRRLPPTDTQYF. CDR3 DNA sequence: TGTGCCACCTGCAGGAGGCTTCCCCCCACAGATACGCAGTATTTT.